The T cell receptor beta chain described here comes from a study of cytomegalovirus exposure and HLA in healthy donors. Profiling relied on immunoSEQ multiplex PCR, and the TCRdb table lists in-frame clones only, not all of them. The table records 140,000 or so clones, 90% of them present only once. Study-wide points: The tendency of first-cohort TCR clusters to co-occur in the 130 or so validation repertoires was identified by a subsequent analysis. Most sequenced TCRs were rare (though some public TCRs occurred in many donors). It was confirmed in vitro that a few of the CMV-associated chains were specific for CMV antigens.

This CDR3 region has 13 residues. Germline V lookup: CDR1 SQVTM, CDR2 ANQGSEA. Remarks on this clone: Its antigen is still unknown.

V usage is TRBV29-1 and J usage is TRBJ2-2; a weak D match, TRBD1 (6 bases). The sequenced sample was PBMCs. The receptor comes from a woman aged 25 to 39 in good health and CMV-seropositive. CDR3 loop: CSTEDSNTGELFF. CDR3 coding DNA: TGCAGTACGGAGGACAGCAACACCGGGGAGCTGTTTTTT.